The clone carrying this T cell receptor beta chain was picked up many times. Its antigen is unknown. Possible read error: a much larger clone is one base away. The entry originates in a study of metastatic and nonmetastatic thyroid tumors. Study observations and caveats: In blood and tumor, TCR beta diversity was reportedly significantly higher in malignant thyroid tumors than in benign nodules.

MiXCR reprocessed the PCR reads for TCRdb. This sample yields 75,000 to 95,000 clones, of which about 13% are seen a single time; about 10% belongs to the top ten. This CDR3 contains 17 residues. Per the germline V gene, CDR1 is MNHEY and CDR2 is SVGEGT. No patient had received any treatment before thyroid surgery. The sample consisted of blood. This chain connects TRBV6-2 or TRBV6-3 to TRBJ2-2, with 9 bases aligning to TRBD2. The sequence was obtained from a female donor with papillary thyroid cancer or a benign thyroid nodule (not recorded which). Some clones in this sample may be carry-over from other donors' samples. This CDR3 reads CASSSRLADQNTEELFF. CDR3 sequence (DNA): TGTGCCAGCAGCTCCCGACTAGCGGACCAGAACACCGAGGAGCTGTTTTTT.